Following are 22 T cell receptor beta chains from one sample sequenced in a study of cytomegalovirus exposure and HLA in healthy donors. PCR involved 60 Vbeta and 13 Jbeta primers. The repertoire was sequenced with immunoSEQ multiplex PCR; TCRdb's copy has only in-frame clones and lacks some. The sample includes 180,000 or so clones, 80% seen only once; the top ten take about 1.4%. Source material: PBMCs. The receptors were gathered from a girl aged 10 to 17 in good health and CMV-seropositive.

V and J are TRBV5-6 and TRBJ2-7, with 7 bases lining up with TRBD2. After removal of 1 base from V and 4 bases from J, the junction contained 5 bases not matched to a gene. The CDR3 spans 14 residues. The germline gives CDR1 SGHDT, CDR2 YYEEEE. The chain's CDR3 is CASSLRERGYEQYF. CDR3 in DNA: TGTGCCAGCAGCTTGAGGGAGCGGGGTTACGAGCAGTACTTC.

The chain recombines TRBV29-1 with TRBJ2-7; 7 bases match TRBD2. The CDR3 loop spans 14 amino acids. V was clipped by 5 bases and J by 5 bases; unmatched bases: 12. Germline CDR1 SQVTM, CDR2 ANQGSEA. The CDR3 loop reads CSVLPVGGSNEQYF. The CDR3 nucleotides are TGCAGCGTTCTCCCCGTAGGCGGGAGTAACGAGCAGTACTTC.

The CDR3, as DNA: TGTGCCAGCAGTTACGAGCGGGCTCCTAATGAAAAACTGTTTTTT. It encodes CASSYERAPNEKLFF. This chain connects TRBV6-6 to TRBJ1-4; unclear D gene. V was clipped by 2 bases and J by 3 bases, with 10 bases between them. Germline-derived CDR1 and CDR2 are MNHNY and SVGAGI (reference sequence). This CDR3 has 15 amino acids.

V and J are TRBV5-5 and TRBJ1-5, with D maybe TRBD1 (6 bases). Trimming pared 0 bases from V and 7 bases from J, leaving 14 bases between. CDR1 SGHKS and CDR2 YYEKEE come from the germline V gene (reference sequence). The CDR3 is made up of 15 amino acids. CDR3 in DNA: TGTGCCAGCAGCTTGGGTCGGGGGGCCGAACAGCCCCAGCATTTT. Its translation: CASSLGRGAEQPQHF.

The CDR3 reads CASSQSRPETQYF. CDR3 DNA: TGCGCCAGCAGCCAAAGCCGTCCAGAGACCCAGTACTTC. This chain connects TRBV4-1 to TRBJ2-5; unclear D gene. The germline gives CDR1 MGHRA, CDR2 YSYEKL. The CDR3 loop spans 13 amino acids. Trimming shortened V by 2 bases and J by 4 bases, and 8 bases separated the two germline ends.

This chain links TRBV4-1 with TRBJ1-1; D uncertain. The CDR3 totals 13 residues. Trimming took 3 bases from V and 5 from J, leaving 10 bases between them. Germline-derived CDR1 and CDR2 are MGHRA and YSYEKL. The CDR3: CASSQGSGTEAFF. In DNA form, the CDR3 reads TGCGCCAGCAGCCAGGGGTCGGGGACTGAAGCTTTCTTT.

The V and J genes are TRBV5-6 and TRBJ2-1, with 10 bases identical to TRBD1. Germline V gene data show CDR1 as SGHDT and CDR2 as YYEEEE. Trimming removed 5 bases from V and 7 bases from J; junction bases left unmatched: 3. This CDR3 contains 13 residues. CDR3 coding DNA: TGTGCCAGCAGGAGGACAGGGGGAAATGAGCAGTTCTTC. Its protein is CASRRTGGNEQFF.

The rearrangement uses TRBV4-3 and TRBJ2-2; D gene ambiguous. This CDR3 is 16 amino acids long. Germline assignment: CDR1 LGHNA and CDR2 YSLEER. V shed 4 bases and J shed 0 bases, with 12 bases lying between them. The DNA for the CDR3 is TGCGCCAGCAGCCGAGGCAAGCCTACGAACACCGGGGAGCTGTTTTTT. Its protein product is CASSRGKPTNTGELFF.

The CDR3 reads CASSSGTSGNNEQFF. The CDR3 DNA follows: TGCGCCAGCAGTTCCGGGACTAGCGGTAACAATGAGCAGTTCTTC. The chain links TRBV10-1 to TRBJ2-1; 11 nucleotides line up with TRBD2. CDR1 WNHNN and CDR2 SYGVQD come from the germline V gene (reference sequence). V lost 5 bases, J lost 5 bases, and 5 bases stayed unmatched. This CDR3 is 15 amino acids long.

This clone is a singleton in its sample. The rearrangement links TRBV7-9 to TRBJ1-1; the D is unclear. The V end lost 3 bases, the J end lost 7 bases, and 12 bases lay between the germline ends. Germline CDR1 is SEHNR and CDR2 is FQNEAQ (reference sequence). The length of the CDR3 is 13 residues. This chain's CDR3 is CASSLVSGVEAFF. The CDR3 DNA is TGTGCCAGCAGCTTGGTGTCAGGCGTTGAAGCTTTCTTT.

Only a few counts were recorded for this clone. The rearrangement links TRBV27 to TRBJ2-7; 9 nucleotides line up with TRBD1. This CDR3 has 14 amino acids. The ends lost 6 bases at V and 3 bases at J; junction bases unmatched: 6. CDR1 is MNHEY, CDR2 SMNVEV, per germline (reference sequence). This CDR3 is CASSSGTGLYEQYF. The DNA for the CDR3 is TGTGCCAGCAGCTCCGGGACAGGGCTCTACGAGCAGTACTTC.

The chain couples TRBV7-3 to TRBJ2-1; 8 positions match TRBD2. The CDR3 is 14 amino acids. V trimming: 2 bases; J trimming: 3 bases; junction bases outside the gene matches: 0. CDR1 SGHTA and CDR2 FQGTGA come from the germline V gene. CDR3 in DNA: TGTGCCAGCAGCTTACTAGCGGGCTACAATGAGCAGTTCTTC. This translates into CASSLLAGYNEQFF.

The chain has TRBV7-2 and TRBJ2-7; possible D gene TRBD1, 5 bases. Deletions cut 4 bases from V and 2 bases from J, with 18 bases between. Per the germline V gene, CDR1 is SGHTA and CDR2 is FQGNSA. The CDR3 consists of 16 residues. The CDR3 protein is CASSYAAGFLPYEQYF. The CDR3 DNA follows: TGTGCCAGCAGCTATGCTGCAGGGTTTCTTCCCTACGAGCAGTACTTC. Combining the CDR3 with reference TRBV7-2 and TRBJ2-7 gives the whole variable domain GAGVSQSPSNKVTEKGKDVELRCDPISGHTALYWYRQSLGQGLEFLIYFQGNSAPDKSGLPSDRFSAERTGGSVSTLTIQRTQQEDSAVYLCASSYAAGFLPYEQYFGPGTRLTVT.

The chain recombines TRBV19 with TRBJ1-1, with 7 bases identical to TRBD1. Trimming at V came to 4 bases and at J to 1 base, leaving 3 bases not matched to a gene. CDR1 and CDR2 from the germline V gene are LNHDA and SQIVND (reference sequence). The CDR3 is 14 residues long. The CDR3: CASSRDRPNTEAFF. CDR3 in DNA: TGTGCCAGTAGTAGGGACAGACCGAACACTGAAGCTTTCTTT. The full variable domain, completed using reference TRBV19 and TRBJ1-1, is DGGITQSPKYLFRKEGQNVTLSCEQNLNHDAMYWYRQDPGQGLRLIYYSQIVNDFQKGDIAEGYSVSREKKESFPLTVTSAQKNPTAFYLCASSRDRPNTEAFFGQGTRLTVV.

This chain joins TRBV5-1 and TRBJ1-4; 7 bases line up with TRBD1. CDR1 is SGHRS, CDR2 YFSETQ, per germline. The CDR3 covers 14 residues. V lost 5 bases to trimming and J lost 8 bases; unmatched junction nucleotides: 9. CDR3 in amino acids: CASRDYRGGEKLFF. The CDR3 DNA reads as TGCGCCAGCAGGGATTACAGGGGCGGGGAAAAACTGTTTTTT.

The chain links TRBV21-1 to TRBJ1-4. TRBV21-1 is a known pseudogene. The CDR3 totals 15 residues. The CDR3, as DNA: TGTGCCAGCAGCAAAGAATTCGAGTGGAATGAAAAACTGTTTTTT. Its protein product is CASSKEFEWNEKLFF.

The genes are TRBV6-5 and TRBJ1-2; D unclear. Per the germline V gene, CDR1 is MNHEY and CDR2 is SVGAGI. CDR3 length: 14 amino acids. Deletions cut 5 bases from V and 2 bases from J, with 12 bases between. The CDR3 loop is CASSKTALNYGYTF. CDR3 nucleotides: TGTGCCAGCAGTAAAACAGCCTTGAACTATGGCTACACCTTC.

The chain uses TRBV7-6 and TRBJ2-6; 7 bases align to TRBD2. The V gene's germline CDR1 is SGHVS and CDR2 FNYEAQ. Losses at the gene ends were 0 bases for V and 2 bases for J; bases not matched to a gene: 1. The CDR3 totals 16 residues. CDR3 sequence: CASSLAGGTGANVLTF. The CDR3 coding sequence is TGTGCCAGCAGCTTAGCGGGGGGGACTGGGGCCAACGTCCTGACTTTC.

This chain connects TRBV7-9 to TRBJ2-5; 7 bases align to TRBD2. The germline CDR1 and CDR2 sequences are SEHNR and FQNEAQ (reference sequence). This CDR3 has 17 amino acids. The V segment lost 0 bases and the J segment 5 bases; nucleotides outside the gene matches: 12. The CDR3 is CASSLASGREIWETQYF. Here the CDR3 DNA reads TGTGCCAGCAGCTTAGCCTCAGGGCGGGAGATTTGGGAGACCCAGTACTTC.

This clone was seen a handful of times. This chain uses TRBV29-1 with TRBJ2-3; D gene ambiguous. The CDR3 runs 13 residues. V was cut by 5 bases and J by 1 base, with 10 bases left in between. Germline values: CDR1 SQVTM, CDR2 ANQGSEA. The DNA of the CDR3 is TGCAGCGTTCCGGAGCGCCGCACAGATACGCAGTATTTT. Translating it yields CSVPERRTDTQYF.

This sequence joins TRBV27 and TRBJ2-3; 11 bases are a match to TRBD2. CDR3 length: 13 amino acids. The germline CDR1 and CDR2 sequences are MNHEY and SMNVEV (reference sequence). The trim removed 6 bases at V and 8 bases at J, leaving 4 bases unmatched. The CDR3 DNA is TGTGCCAGCAGGGGGACTAGCGGAGGTACGCAGTATTTT. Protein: CASRGTSGGTQYF.

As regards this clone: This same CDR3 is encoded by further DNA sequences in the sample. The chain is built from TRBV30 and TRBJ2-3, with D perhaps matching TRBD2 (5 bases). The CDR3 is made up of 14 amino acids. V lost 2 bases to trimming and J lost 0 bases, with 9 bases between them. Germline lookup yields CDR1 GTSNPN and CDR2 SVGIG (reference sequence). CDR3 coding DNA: TGTGCCTGGAGTAGAGGGTCTAGCACAGATACGCAGTATTTT. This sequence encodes CAWSRGSSTDTQYF.